Below are 27 T cell receptor beta chains sequenced from a single sample in a study of spatial heterogeneity in lung cancer. TCRdb re-derived calls from the 5' RACE reads in MiXCR, one entry per CDR3 protein. Altogether approximately 24,000 distinct CDR3 sequences are present, approximately 4.8% being singletons, with the ten largest covering 4.5% to 6.5%. Noted time point: sample taken at primary tumor resection. The material sequenced was PBMCs, taken at surgery. The receptors were sampled from a male donor with early-stage non-small cell lung cancer.

This clonotype was seen at least ten times. The chain is built from TRBV5-1 and TRBJ2-4; TRBD1 might be the D (5 bases). V was trimmed by 0 bases and J by 9 bases, leaving 13 bases between them. The CDR3 covers 14 residues. Germline CDR1 reads SGHRS; CDR2 reads YFSETQ. For the CDR3, the DNA is TGCGCCAGCAGCTTGGACATAGGGGTGGGCATTCAGTACTTC. Its translation is CASSLDIGVGIQYF.

The sample holds many counts of this clonotype. The chain recombines TRBV5-6 with TRBJ2-5; perhaps TRBD1 as D (6 bases). In germline, CDR1 is SGHDT, CDR2 YYEEEE. The germline V and J ends were trimmed by 1 base and 7 bases, with 20 bases remaining between them. The CDR3 is made up of 16 amino acids. CDR3 protein: CASSLFGLQGGGTQYF. The CDR3 DNA sequence: TGTGCCAGCAGCTTGTTCGGGCTACAGGGTGGAGGGACCCAGTACTTC.

This clonotype was found many times. The rearrangement links TRBV29-1 to TRBJ2-7, with 10 bases matching TRBD1. CDR3 length equals 13 residues. Trimming at V came to 4 bases and at J to 4 bases, leaving 4 bases not matched to a gene. From germline, CDR1 is SQVTM and CDR2 ANQGSEA. In nucleotides, the CDR3 is TGCAGCGTTGGCGGACAGGGGGTTTACGAGCAGTACTTC. It translates to CSVGGQGVYEQYF.

The sample holds a few counts of this clonotype. This chain links TRBV7-3 with TRBJ2-3; 9 nucleotides match TRBD1. With 5 bases clipped from V and 1 base from J, the junction kept 7 bases outside the gene matches. Looked up from germline, CDR1 is SGHTA and CDR2 is FQGTGA. This CDR3 contains 16 residues. Here the CDR3 DNA reads TGTGCCAGCAGCCCAACGACAGGGGGAGGCACAGATACGCAGTATTTT. Amino acids: CASSPTTGGGTDTQYF.

This clonotype was seen many times. The chain couples TRBV20-1 to TRBJ2-3, with 7 bases aligning to TRBD2. Trimming cost V 5 bases and J 2 bases; bases outside gene matches: 7. Germline V gene lookup returns CDR1 DFQATT and CDR2 SNEGSKA (reference sequence). CDR3 length: 14 amino acids. CDR3 sequence (DNA): TGCAGTGCTCCCGGGACTACCGCCACAGATACGCAGTATTTT. Translated, it gives CSAPGTTATDTQYF.

There are many counts of this clonotype. The chain carries TRBV5-6 and TRBJ1-1; maybe TRBD1 (6 bases). Germline V lookup: CDR1 SGHDT, CDR2 YYEEEE. CDR3 length: 16 residues. V shed 7 bases and J shed 4 bases, with 23 bases lying between them. CDR3 region: CASVRNRASRTTEAFF. The DNA for the CDR3 is TGTGCCAGCGTCAGGAACAGGGCTTCTCGAACCACTGAAGCTTTCTTT.

Many counts were recorded for this clonotype. The chain links TRBV10-2 to TRBJ2-1, with 10 bases matching TRBD2. Trimming took 4 bases from V and 3 from J; bases not matched to a gene: 3. The germline V gene encodes CDR1 WSHSY and CDR2 SAAADI. This CDR3 is 15 amino acids long. CDR3 residues: CASSGRLAGYNEQFF. The CDR3 DNA reads as TGCGCCAGCAGTGGACGACTAGCGGGCTACAATGAGCAGTTCTTC.

This clonotype was seen at least ten times. This sequence joins TRBV2 and TRBJ1-3; 7 bases line up with TRBD1. V gave up 3 bases and J gave up 2 bases; unmatched junction bases: 7. The CDR3 is made up of 16 amino acids. In germline, CDR1 is SNHLY, CDR2 FYNNEI. The CDR3 nucleotides are TGTGCCAGCAGTGAGATGGGACAGCGCACTGGAAACACCATATATTTT. Translated: CASSEMGQRTGNTIYF.

At least ten counts were recorded for this clonotype. V is TRBV7-9 and J is TRBJ2-7; TRBD1 agrees at 12 bases. The CDR3 runs 16 residues. CDR1 is SEHNR and CDR2 is FQNEAQ in the germline V gene (reference sequence). The ends lost 3 bases at V and 5 bases at J; junction bases unmatched: 8. For the CDR3, the DNA is TGTGCCAGCAGCTTGGAAGCCGGGACAGGGGGCCACGAGCAGTACTTC. Encoded protein: CASSLEAGTGGHEQYF.

This clonotype showed up just once. This chain joins TRBV30 and TRBJ2-2, with a weak D call TRBD1 (6 bases). The V gene lost 2 bases and the J gene lost 6 bases, with 19 bases spanning the gap. Germline V CDR1 and CDR2: GTSNPN, SVGIG (reference sequence). The CDR3 is made up of 16 amino acids. In nucleotides, the CDR3 is TGTGCCTGGAGTTACAGGGTGTCGGGATTCGCCGGGGAGCTGTTTTTT. It specifies CAWSYRVSGFAGELFF.

The gene calls are TRBV7-8 and TRBJ2-7; perhaps TRBD2 as D (5 bases). This CDR3 comprises 13 residues. V gave up 5 bases and J gave up 3 bases, with 11 bases separating them. Germline-derived CDR1 and CDR2 are SGHVS and FQNEAQ. The CDR3 loop is CASSTGIYYEQYF. Written as DNA, the CDR3 is TGTGCCAGCAGCACCGGGATTTACTACGAGCAGTACTTC.

This clonotype was detected many times. The chain is built from TRBV27 and TRBJ1-1; tentatively, D is TRBD1 (6 bases). The ends were cut back, 5 bases at V and 9 bases at J, with 22 bases in the middle. Germline values: CDR1 MNHEY, CDR2 SMNVEV (reference sequence). The CDR3 is 15 residues long. The CDR3 loop is CASSPRQVGILKAFF. The DNA for the CDR3 is TGTGCCAGCAGTCCTCGACAGGTTGGGATCCTGAAAGCTTTCTTT.

This clonotype was recorded at least ten times. This chain uses TRBV28 with TRBJ1-4; D remains ambiguous. CDR3 size: 17 residues. From germline, CDR1 is MDHEN and CDR2 SYDVKM. V lost 0 bases and J lost 4, with 15 bases in between. The CDR3 nucleotides read TGTGCCAGCAGTTTATGGGAGGGAGGCAGTAGTAATGAAAAACTGTTTTTT. Translated: CASSLWEGGSSNEKLFF.

This clonotype has a count of ten or more. The chain uses TRBV4-3 and TRBJ1-2, with 7 bases lining up with TRBD1. CDR1 LGHNA and CDR2 YSLEER come from the germline V gene. J gave up 4 bases and V 4 bases, and 12 bases lay outside the gene matches. The CDR3 has 16 residues. CDR3 sequence (DNA): TGCGCCAGCAGCCCCCAATGGACAGGCGGAGGCTATGGCTACACCTTC. Protein: CASSPQWTGGGYGYTF.

This clonotype was observed at least ten times. In DNA form, the CDR3 reads TGTGCCAGCAGTCCGCCCCCGGGACAGACCTACGAGCAGTACTTC. This gives the protein CASSPPPGQTYEQYF. The rearrangement links TRBV12-3 or TRBV12-4 to TRBJ2-7, with 7 bases aligning to TRBD1. This CDR3 comprises 15 residues. The ends lost 5 bases at V and 2 bases at J; junction bases unmatched: 9.

This chain connects TRBV18 to TRBJ2-1; 7 nucleotides align to TRBD2. After removal of 3 bases from V and 0 bases from J, the junction contained 5 bases not matched to a gene. Germline CDR1 and CDR2: KGHSH and LQKENI. This CDR3 is built from 16 residues. The chain's CDR3 is CASSPGGRGSYNEQFF. In DNA form, the CDR3 reads TGTGCCAGCTCACCCGGCGGGAGAGGCTCCTACAATGAGCAGTTCTTC.

This clonotype was seen ten or more times. The chain joins TRBV6-1 to TRBJ1-6; D remains ambiguous. Germline V CDR1 and CDR2: MNHNS, SASEGT. The CDR3 is 12 residues long. Trimming removed 5 bases from V and 6 bases from J, with 5 bases in between. Here the CDR3 reads CASSRLNSPLHF. For the CDR3, the DNA is TGTGCCAGCAGTCGACTTAATTCACCCCTCCACTTT.

In its sample, this clonotype is medium-sized. The rearrangement uses TRBV27 and TRBJ2-3; maybe TRBD2 (6 bases). Trimming stripped 5 bases from V and 3 bases from J, with 24 bases between. Germline lookup yields CDR1 MNHEY and CDR2 SMNVEV (reference sequence). The CDR3 extends over 18 amino acids. In nucleotides, the CDR3 is TGTGCCAGCAGTCGCCCCGGAGGTACGCTCGGAGGGACAGATACGCAGTATTTT. Its translation: CASSRPGGTLGGTDTQYF.

This clonotype showed up many times. The chain uses TRBV6-4 and TRBJ2-1; TRBD2 aligns across 9 bases. V lost 2 bases, J lost 7 bases, and 6 bases stayed unmatched. Looked up from germline, CDR1 is MRHNA and CDR2 is SNTAGT. This CDR3 is 15 amino acids long. CDR3 bases: TGTGCCAGCAGTGACGCCGGGACTAGCAGGAATGAGCAGTTCTTC. It codes for CASSDAGTSRNEQFF.

This clonotype was counted many times. The J gene is TRBJ1-1, the V gene TRBV20-1, with a weak D call TRBD1 (6 bases). V gave up 4 bases and J gave up 1 base, with 13 bases separating them. Per germline, CDR1 DFQATT and CDR2 SNEGSKA (reference sequence). The CDR3 consists of 14 residues. The CDR3 reads CSAKLGGGNTEAFF. The CDR3 DNA is TGCAGTGCTAAGCTCGGGGGCGGGAACACTGAAGCTTTCTTT.

Many counts were recorded for this clonotype. This chain links TRBV29-1 with TRBJ2-7, with 8 bases matching TRBD1. Germline V gives CDR1 SQVTM, CDR2 ANQGSEA. V shed 5 bases and J 0 bases; nucleotides not matched to a gene: 6. This CDR3 region has 14 residues. CDR3 sequence (DNA): TGCAGCGTTAGGGGACAGGATAGCTCCTACGAGCAGTACTTC. This codes for CSVRGQDSSYEQYF.

This clonotype is termed medium-sized (0.01 to 0.1%). This chain connects TRBV7-2 to TRBJ2-1; TRBD2 might be the D (5 bases). V was shortened by 5 bases and J by 7 bases, with 18 bases between the two germline ends. The V gene's germline CDR1 is SGHTA and CDR2 FQGNSA. The CDR3 sequence is 15 residues long. The DNA of the CDR3 is TGTGCCAGCAGCATCGGACTTGGACCCAAAAATGAGCAGTTCTTC. Translating gives CASSIGLGPKNEQFF. Based on the CDR3 plus reference TRBV7-2 and TRBJ2-1, the full variable domain is GAGVSQSPSNKVTEKGKDVELRCDPISGHTALYWYRQSLGQGLEFLIYFQGNSAPDKSGLPSDRFSAERTGGSVSTLTIQRTQQEDSAVYLCASSIGLGPKNEQFFGPGTRLTVL.

This clonotype was seen at least ten times. The chain uses TRBV24-1 and TRBJ2-5, with D tentatively TRBD1 (5 bases). Trimming pared 5 bases from V and 4 bases from J, leaving 10 bases between. The germline V gene encodes CDR1 KGHDR and CDR2 SFDVKD. The CDR3 consists of 13 residues. CDR3 nucleotides: TGTGCCACCAGTGGGGGCTCAGGAGAGACCCAGTACTTC. It yields the protein CATSGGSGETQYF.

In its sample, this clonotype was seen many times. The J gene is TRBJ1-1, the V gene TRBV4-2, with 9 bases matching TRBD1. The germline V gene has CDR1 LGHNA and CDR2 YNFKEQ. The V and J ends lost 5 bases and 4 bases, in that order; junction bases with no gene match: 5. The CDR3 is made up of 14 amino acids. The CDR3 coding sequence is TGTGCCAGCAGCACCGGGACAGGGAGCACTGAAGCTTTCTTT. It translates to CASSTGTGSTEAFF.

The table lists this clonotype with many counts. The CDR3 DNA reads as TGTGCCAGCACCGAGTATAGCGGGGTCCAAGAGACCCAGTACTTC. Residues: CASTEYSGVQETQYF. The chain joins TRBV7-2 to TRBJ2-5, with TRBD2 identical over 8 bases. The CDR3 is made up of 15 amino acids. Per the germline V gene, CDR1 is SGHTA and CDR2 is FQGNSA. The trim removed 7 bases at V and 1 base at J, leaving 8 bases unmatched.

This clonotype has at least ten counts. This chain connects TRBV5-1 to TRBJ2-1, with TRBD2 identical over 9 bases. V shed 7 bases and J 4 bases; nucleotides not matched to a gene: 9. The CDR3 totals 15 residues. CDR1 is SGHRS, CDR2 YFSETQ, per germline. CDR3 DNA sequence: TGCGCCAGCTCCTCTAGCGGGACACAATACAATGAGCAGTTCTTC. It codes for CASSSSGTQYNEQFF.

Ten or more counts support this clonotype. The CDR3: CATLGSTSAGALLNEQFF. Written as DNA, the CDR3 is TGTGCCACCCTAGGGAGTACTAGCGCCGGGGCGCTACTCAATGAGCAGTTCTTC. The V call is TRBV28, the J call TRBJ2-1, with TRBD2 matching over 7 bases. The CDR3 is 18 residues long. Trimming took 10 bases from V and 6 from J; bases not matched to a gene: 24. CDR1 and CDR2 from the germline V gene are MDHEN and SYDVKM.